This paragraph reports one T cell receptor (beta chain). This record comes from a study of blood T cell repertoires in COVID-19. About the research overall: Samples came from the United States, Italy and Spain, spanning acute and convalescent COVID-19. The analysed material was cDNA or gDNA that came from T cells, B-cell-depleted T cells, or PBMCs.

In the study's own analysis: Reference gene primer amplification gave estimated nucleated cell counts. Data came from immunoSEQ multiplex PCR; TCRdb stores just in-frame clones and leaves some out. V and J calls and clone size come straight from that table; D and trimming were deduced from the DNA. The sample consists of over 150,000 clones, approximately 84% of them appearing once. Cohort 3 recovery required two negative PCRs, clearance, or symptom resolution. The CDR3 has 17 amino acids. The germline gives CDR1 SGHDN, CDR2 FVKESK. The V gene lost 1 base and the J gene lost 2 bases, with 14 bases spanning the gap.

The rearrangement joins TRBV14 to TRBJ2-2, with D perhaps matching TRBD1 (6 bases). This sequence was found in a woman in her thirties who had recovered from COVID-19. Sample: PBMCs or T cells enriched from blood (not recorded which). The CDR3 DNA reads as TGTGCCAGCAGCCAAGGGTGGGGACATCGAAACACCGGGGAGCTGTTTTTT. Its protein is CASSQGWGHRNTGELFF.